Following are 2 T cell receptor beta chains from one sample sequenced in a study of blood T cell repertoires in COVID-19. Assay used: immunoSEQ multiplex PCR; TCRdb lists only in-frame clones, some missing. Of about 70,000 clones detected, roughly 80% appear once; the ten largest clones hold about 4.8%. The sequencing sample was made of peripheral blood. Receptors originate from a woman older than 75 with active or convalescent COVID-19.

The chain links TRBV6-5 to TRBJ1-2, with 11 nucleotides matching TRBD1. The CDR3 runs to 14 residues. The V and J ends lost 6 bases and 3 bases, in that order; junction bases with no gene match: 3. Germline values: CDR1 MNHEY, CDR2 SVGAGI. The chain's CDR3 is CASRGQGVYYGYTF. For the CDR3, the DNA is TGTGCCAGCAGGGGACAGGGGGTTTACTATGGCTACACCTTC.

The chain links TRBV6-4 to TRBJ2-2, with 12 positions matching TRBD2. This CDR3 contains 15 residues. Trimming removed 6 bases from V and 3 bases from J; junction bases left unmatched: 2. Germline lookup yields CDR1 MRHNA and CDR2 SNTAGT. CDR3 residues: CASSRLAGDTGELFF. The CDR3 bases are TGTGCCAGCAGCAGACTAGCGGGAGACACCGGGGAGCTGTTTTTT.